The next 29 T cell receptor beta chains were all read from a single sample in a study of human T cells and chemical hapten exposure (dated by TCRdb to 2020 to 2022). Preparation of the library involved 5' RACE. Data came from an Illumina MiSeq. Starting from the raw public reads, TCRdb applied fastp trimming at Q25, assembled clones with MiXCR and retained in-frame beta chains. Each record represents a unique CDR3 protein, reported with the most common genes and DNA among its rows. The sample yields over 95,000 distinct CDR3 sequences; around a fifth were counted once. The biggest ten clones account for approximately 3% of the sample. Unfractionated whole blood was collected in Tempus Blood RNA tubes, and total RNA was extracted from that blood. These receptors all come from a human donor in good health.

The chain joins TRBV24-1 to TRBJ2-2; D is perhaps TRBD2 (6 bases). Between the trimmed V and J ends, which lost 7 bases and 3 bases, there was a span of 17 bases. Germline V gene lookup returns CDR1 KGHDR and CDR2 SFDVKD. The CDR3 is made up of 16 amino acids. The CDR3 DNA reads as TGTGCCACCAGCAGAAGCGGGTGGTCCGACACCGGGGAGCTGTTTTTT. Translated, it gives CATSRSGWSDTGELFF.

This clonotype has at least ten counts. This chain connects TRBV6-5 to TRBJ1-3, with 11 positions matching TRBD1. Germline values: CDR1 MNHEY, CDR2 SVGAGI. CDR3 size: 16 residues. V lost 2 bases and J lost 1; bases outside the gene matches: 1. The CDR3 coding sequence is TGTGCCAGCAGTTACGGGACAGGGGGGTCTGGAAACACCATATATTTT. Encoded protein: CASSYGTGGSGNTIYF.

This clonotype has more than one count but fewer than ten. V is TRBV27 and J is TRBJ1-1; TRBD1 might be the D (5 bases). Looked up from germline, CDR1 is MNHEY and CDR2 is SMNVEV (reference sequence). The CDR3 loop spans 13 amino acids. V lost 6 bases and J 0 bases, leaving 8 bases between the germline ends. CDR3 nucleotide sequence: TGTGCCAGCAGGACAGCTATGAACACTGAAGCTTTCTTT. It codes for CASRTAMNTEAFF.

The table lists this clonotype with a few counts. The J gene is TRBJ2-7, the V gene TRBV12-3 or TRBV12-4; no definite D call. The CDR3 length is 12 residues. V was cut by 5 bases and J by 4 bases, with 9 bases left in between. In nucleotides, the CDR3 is TGTGCCAGCAGTGCCTTCGGGTACGAGCAGTACTTC. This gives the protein CASSAFGYEQYF.

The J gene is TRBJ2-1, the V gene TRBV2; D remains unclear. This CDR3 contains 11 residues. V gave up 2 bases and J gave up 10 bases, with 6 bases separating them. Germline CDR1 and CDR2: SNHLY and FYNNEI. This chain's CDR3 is CASSEFIEQFF. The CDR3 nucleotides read TGTGCCAGCAGTGAATTTATAGAGCAGTTCTTC.

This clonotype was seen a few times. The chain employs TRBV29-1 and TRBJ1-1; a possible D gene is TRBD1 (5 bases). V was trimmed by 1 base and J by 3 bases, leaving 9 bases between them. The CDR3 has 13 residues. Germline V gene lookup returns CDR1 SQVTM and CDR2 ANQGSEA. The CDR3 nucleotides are TGCAGCGTTGAAGGGGGGGGGGACACTGAAGCTTTCTTT. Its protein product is CSVEGGGDTEAFF.

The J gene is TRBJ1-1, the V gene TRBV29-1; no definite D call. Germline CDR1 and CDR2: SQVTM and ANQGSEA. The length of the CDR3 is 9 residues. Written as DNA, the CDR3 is TGCACCCTGGAGACTGAAGCTTTCTTT. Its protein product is CTLETEAFF.

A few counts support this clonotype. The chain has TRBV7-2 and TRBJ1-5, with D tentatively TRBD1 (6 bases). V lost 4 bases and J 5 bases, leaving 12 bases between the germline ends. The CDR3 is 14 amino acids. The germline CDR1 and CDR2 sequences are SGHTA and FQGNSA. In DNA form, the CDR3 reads TGTGCCAGCAGCTCGACAGGCCCCCATCAGCCCCAGCATTTT. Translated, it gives CASSSTGPHQPQHF.

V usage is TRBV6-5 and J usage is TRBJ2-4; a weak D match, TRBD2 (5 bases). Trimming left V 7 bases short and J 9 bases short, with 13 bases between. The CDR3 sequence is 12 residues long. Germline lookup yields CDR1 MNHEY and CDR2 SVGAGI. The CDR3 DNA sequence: TGTGCCAGCAACAGTGCTACTAGCATTCAGTACTTC. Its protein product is CASNSATSIQYF.

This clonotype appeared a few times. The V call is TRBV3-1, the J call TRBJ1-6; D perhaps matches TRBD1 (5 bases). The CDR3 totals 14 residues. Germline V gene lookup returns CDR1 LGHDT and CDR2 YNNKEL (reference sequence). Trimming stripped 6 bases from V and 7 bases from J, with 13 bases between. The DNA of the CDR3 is TGTGCCAGCAGTCCCGGGACCACGAATTCACCCCTCCACTTT. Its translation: CASSPGTTNSPLHF. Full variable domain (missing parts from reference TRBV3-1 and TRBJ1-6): DTAVSQTPKYLVTQMGNDKSIKCEQNLGHDTMYWYKQDSKKFLKIMFSYNNKELIINETVPNRFSPKSPDKAHLNLHINSLELGDSAVYFCASSPGTTNSPLHFGNGTRLTVT.

CDR3 coding DNA: TGTGCCAGCAGTTTATCCGGGGTCGGGGAAGGTACGCAGTATTTT. Amino acids: CASSLSGVGEGTQYF. The chain is built from TRBV28 and TRBJ2-3, with D perhaps matching TRBD2 (5 bases). V dropped 1 base and J dropped 8 bases, with 16 bases sitting between them. This CDR3 is 15 amino acids long. Germline CDR1 is MDHEN and CDR2 is SYDVKM.

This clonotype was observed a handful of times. The CDR3 here is CAAGTWGREQYF. The CDR3 DNA sequence: TGCGCCGCAGGGACATGGGGGCGGGAGCAGTACTTC. This chain connects TRBV4-1 to TRBJ2-7; tentative D call: TRBD1 (6 bases). Germline V gene sequence: CDR1 MGHRA, CDR2 YSYEKL. Trimming stripped 11 bases from V and 7 bases from J, with 18 bases between. The length of the CDR3 is 12 residues.

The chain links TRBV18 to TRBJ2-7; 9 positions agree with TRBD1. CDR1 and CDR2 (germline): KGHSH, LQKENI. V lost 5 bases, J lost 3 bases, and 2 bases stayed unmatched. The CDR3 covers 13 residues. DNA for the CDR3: TGTGCCAGCTCAGCGGGACAGGGCTACGAGCAGTACTTC. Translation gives CASSAGQGYEQYF.

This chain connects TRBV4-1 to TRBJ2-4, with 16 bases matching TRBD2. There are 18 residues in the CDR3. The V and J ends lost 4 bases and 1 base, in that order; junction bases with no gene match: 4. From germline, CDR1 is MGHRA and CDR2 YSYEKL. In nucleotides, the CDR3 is TGCGCCAGCAGCCCGGGACTAGCGGGAGGGCCGGCCAAAAACATTCAGTACTTC. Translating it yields CASSPGLAGGPAKNIQYF.

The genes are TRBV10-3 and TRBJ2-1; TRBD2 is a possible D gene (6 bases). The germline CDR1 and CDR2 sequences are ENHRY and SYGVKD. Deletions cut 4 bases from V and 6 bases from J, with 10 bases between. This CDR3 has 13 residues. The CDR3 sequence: CAISAPSVNEQFF. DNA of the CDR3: TGTGCCATCAGTGCACCTAGCGTCAATGAGCAGTTCTTC.

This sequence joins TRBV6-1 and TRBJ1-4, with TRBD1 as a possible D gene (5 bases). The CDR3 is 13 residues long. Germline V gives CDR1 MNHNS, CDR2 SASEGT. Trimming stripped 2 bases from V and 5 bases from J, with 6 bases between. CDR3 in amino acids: CASSERGNEKLFF. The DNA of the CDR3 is TGTGCCAGCAGTGAACGGGGGAATGAAAAACTGTTTTTT.

CDR3 DNA sequence: TGTGCCAGCAGTCCCCGGGACAGGGGGATAGTTGGCTACACCTTC. Residues: CASSPRDRGIVGYTF. The chain joins TRBV12-3 or TRBV12-4 to TRBJ1-2, with TRBD1 matching over 11 bases. V gave up 5 bases and J gave up 7 bases; unmatched junction bases: 9. This CDR3 comprises 15 residues.

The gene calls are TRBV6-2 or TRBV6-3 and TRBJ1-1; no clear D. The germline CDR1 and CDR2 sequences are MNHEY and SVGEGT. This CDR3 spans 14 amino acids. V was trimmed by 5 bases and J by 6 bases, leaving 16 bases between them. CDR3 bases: TGTGCCAGCAGTCAGAACAAGGACGGGGCTGAAGCTTTCTTT. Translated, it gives CASSQNKDGAEAFF.

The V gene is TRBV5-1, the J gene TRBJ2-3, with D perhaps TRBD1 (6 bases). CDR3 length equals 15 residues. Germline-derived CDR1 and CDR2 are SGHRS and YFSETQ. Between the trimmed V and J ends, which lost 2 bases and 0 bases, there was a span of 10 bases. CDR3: CASSLQTGSTDTQYF. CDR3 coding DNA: TGCGCCAGCAGCTTACAGACAGGAAGCACAGATACGCAGTATTTT.

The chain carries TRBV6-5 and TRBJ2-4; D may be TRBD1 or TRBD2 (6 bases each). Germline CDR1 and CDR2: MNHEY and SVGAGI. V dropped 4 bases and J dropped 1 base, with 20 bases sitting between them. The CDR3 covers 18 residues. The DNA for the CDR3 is TGTGCCAGCAGTTCGACTAGACAAGGGGGTTTTGCCAAAAACATTCAGTACTTC. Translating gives CASSSTRQGGFAKNIQYF.

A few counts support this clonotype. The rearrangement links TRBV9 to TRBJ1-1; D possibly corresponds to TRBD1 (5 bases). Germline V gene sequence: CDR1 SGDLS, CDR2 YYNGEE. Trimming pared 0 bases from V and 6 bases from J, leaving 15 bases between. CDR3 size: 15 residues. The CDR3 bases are TGTGCCAGCAGCGTAGGACCGGCCTCGGGGGCTGAAGCTTTCTTT. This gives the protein CASSVGPASGAEAFF.

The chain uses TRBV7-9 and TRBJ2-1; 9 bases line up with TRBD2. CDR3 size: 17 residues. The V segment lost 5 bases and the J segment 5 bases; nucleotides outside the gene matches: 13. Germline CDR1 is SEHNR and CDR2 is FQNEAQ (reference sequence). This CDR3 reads CASSPHTWRTSDNEQFF. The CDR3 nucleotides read TGTGCCAGCAGCCCGCACACATGGAGGACTAGCGACAATGAGCAGTTCTTC.

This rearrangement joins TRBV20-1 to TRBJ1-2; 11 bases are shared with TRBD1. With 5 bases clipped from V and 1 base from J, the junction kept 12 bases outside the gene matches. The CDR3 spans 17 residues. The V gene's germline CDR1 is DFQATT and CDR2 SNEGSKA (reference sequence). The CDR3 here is CSALPGGQGVINYGYTF. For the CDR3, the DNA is TGCAGTGCTCTGCCGGGGGGACAGGGGGTTATTAACTATGGCTACACCTTC.

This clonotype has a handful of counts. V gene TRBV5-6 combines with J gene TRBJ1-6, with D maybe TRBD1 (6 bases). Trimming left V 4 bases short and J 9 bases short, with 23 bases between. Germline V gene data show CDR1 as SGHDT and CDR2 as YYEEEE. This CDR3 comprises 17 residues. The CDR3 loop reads CASSRRQGTYRSSPLHF. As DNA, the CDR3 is TGTGCCAGCAGCCGGAGGCAGGGGACGTATCGGTCTTCACCCCTCCACTTT.

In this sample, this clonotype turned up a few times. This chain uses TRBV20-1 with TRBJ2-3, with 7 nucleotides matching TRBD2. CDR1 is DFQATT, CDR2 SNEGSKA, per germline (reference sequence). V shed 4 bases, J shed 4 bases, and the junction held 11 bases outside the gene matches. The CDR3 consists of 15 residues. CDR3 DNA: TGCAGTGCTACGGTGGGCGGGAGTTGGGCAGATACGCAGTATTTT. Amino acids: CSATVGGSWADTQYF.

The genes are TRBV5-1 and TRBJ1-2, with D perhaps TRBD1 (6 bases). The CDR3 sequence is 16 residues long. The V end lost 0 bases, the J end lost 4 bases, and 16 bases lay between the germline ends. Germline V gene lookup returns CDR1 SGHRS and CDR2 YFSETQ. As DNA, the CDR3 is TGCGCCAGCAGCTTGGCCCTTACAGGGTCGGGCTATGGCTACACCTTC. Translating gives CASSLALTGSGYGYTF. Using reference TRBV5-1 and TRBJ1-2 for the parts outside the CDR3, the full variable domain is KAGVTQTPRYLIKTRGQQVTLSCSPISGHRSVSWYQQTPGQGLQFLFEYFSETQRNKGNFPGRFSGRQFSNSRSEMNVSTLELGDSALYLCASSLALTGSGYGYTFGSGTRLTVV.

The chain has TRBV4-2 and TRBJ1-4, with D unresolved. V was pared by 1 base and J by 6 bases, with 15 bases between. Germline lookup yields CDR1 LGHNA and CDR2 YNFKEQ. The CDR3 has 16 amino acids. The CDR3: CASSQVVRTYDEKLFF. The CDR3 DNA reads TGTGCCAGCAGCCAAGTGGTGCGGACCTACGATGAAAAACTGTTTTTT.

CDR3 nucleotide sequence: TGTGCCAGCAGCCTAACAACGACTGGACAGGGGGAGCAGTACTTC. Its translation is CASSLTTTGQGEQYF. The rearrangement links TRBV28 to TRBJ2-7, with 9 bases identical to TRBD1. The CDR3 runs to 15 residues. CDR1 and CDR2 from the germline V gene are MDHEN and SYDVKM. Trimming cost V 6 bases and J 7 bases; bases outside gene matches: 13.

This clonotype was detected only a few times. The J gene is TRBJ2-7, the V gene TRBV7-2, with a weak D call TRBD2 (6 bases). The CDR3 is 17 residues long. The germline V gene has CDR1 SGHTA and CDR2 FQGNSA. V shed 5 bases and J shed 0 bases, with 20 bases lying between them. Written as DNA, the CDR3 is TGTGCCAGCAGCCCGCCAGGGCTCCGGGACTCCTCCTACGAGCAGTACTTC. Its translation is CASSPPGLRDSSYEQYF.